This TCR beta chain was found in a study of blood T cell repertoires in COVID-19. Study background: Researchers got acute and convalescent COVID-19 samples from the United States, Italy and Spain. PBMCs, B-cell-depleted T cells, or T cells provided the cDNA or gDNA that made up the material.

Per the study methods: Amplifying reference gene primers gave estimates of nucleated cell counts. The method was immunoSEQ multiplex PCR; TCRdb's version includes in-frame clones alone and lacks a portion of them. V and J calls and clone size are copied from that table; D and trimming were computed from the DNA. The sample lists 90,000 to 120,000 clones; around four fifths were seen once. This clone was counted a single time. The receptor's source is a man aged 55 to 70 with acute or convalescent COVID-19. The source material was peripheral blood.

In DNA form, the CDR3 reads TGTGCCAGCACCCCTTGGACACCTTTAAGAATGAACACTGAAGCTTTCTTT. It specifies CASTPWTPLRMNTEAFF. The J gene is TRBJ1-1, the V gene TRBV28; possible D gene TRBD1, 5 bases. The CDR3 is 17 residues long. V was pared by 7 bases and J by 0 bases, with 21 bases between. CDR1 is MDHEN, CDR2 SYDVKM, per germline.